The following is a TCR beta chain sequence with its context. The antigen remains unidentified. This sample is drawn from a study of T cell responses to AZD1222 COVID-19 vaccine. Study observations and caveats: Repertoire samples came only from after the peak T cell response.

Assay used: immunoSEQ multiplex PCR; TCRdb lists only in-frame clones, some missing. This sample has about 130,000 clones; 80% to 90% occur once, and the top ten carry 1.5% to 2%. V lost 6 bases and J 7 bases, leaving 21 bases between the germline ends. Germline V gene lookup returns CDR1 MNHEY and CDR2 SVGAGI. CDR3 length equals 15 residues. The rearrangement uses TRBV6-5 and TRBJ1-1; D remains unclear. The sequence was collected from an adult in good health. The material was peripheral blood, obtained on day 0 of AZD1222 vaccination. The CDR3 coding sequence is TGTGCCAGCAGCTTTGCAAGCGGCCTCTTAGTTGAAGCTTTCTTT. It encodes CASSFASGLLVEAFF.